This T cell receptor (beta chain) came from a study of blood T cell repertoires in COVID-19 (dated by TCRdb to about 2020). About the full investigation: Samples from collaborators originated in the United States, Italy and Spain and spanned both the acute and convalescent phases of COVID-19. The repertoires were made available in a free public database intended to serve as a resource for research on the immune response to SARS-CoV-2. Subjects who had been exposed to COVID-19, were actively infected with it, or had recovered from it provided the deeply sampled blood TCRbeta repertoires that made up the dataset. Where available, HLA class I and class II types were obtained from metadata supplied by the sample provider rather than from assay-based typing. The prospective study material was composed of cDNA or gDNA derived from T cells, B-cell-depleted T cells, or PBMCs. The samples were drawn from the first 160 participants of the ongoing ImmuneRACE study and from more than 1,000 subjects provided by 6 global collaborators. Sample metadata almost always included a de-identified subject ID, COVID-19 status, age in years and sex.

TCRbeta CDR3 regions were amplified from genomic DNA using the immunoSEQ Assay, a bias-controlled multiplex PCR. For the original study's pipeline: Nucleated cell counts per sample were estimated from amplification of reference gene primers within the assay. To quantify the absolute abundance of each unique TCRbeta CDR3 rearrangement, sequence reads were collapsed and filtered. For each sample, productive Simpson clonality was calculated as the square root of Simpson's diversity index over productive rearrangements. This is the immuneACCESS table as TCRdb keeps it, with only in-frame sequences that have V and J called. A part of the clones is gone; compared with another copy, unresolved V genes explain less than half, and the rest is unexplained. That table is the source of V, J and clone size, and D and trimming were worked out from the DNA. For this sample the table gives 300,000 to 350,000 clones, of which under 90% were detected only once. The leading ten clones occupy less than 3% of the sample.

One collaborating source in Seattle enrolled patients during active infection and followed them longitudinally through the course of disease. Collaborating institutions collected whole blood in K2EDTA tubes following their own protocols. For TCRbeta analysis, collaborators shipped samples in one of three forms: frozen whole blood, isolated PBMCs, or DNA extracted from either of those sample types. This clone was counted only a few times. Its target antigen remains unknown. Nothing much larger sits one base from this clone, and base qualities are not available. The paper's findings and limits, for the study overall: Clinical and demographic metadata were provided uncurated, with the amount varying by source and participant.

The CDR1 and CDR2 encoded by the germline V gene are SGHVS and FNYEAQ. The CDR3, from cysteine to phenylalanine, totals 15 residues. Only the CDR3 DNA stays, 45 bases, in frame from base 1. Deletion took 1 base off V and 5 bases off J, with a span of 15 bases between the germline ends. The clonotype comes from a woman aged 25 to 45 with COVID-19, enrolled during active disease. The specimen sequenced was peripheral blood. The rearrangement joined TRBV7-6 to TRBJ2-7; matching of 6 bases hints at TRBD1 as the D gene. The CDR3 is CASSLVGAPGDEQYF. The nucleotide sequence reads TGTGCCAGCAGCTTAGTAGGGGCCCCAGGGGACGAGCAGTACTTC.